This TCR beta chain originates from a study of patients with pleural tuberculosis. TCRdb re-called the reads through MiXCR, storing one row per CDR3 protein. The sample contains around 30,000 distinct CDR3 sequences, over 15% of which appear only once. Trimming cost V 4 bases and J 0 bases, with 13 bases left between them. The CDR3 length is 17 residues. Germline values: CDR1 SEHNR, CDR2 FQNEAQ (reference sequence). This clonotype has at least ten counts. The clonotype was recovered from a human donor with pleural tuberculosis. Sequenced: peripheral blood. The chain combines TRBV7-9 with TRBJ1-6; D not resolved. The CDR3 reads CASSSRQLLSYNSPLHF. DNA of the CDR3: TGTGCCAGCAGCTCCCGACAACTTCTCTCCTATAATTCACCCCTCCACTTT.